The clone carrying this TCR beta chain was counted a single time. The antigen is not known. The assay was run at deep level. Authors' processing steps: ImmunoSEQ output lacked quality scores and full-length reads, limiting matched filtering. Assay used: immunoSEQ multiplex PCR; TCRdb lists only in-frame clones, some missing. The V and J calls and clone size were taken over from that table, and D and trimming were inferred from the DNA. The sample records around 1,100,000 clones, about 80% being singletons. The length of the CDR3 is 16 residues. V was trimmed by 2 bases and J by 8 bases, leaving 19 bases between them. CDR1 and CDR2 from the germline V gene are SGHTA and FQGTGA. The data are from a study of shared clonotypes between healthy human individuals. Regarding the study as a whole: Larger estimated richness was generally recorded for naive subsets relative to memory subsets.

Participating donors were healthy, HIV-negative adults free of recent acute infections or vaccinations. The specimen was memory CD4+ T cells from PBMCs. Specified subset: CD45RA-negative fraction. This chain joins TRBV7-3 and TRBJ2-1; D is possibly TRBD2 (6 bases). The TCR originated in a man aged 18 to 30 in good health. Some clones in this sample may be carry-over from other donors' samples. The CDR3 sequence: CASSLYGLEGLDEQFF. For the CDR3, the DNA is TGTGCCAGCAGCTTATATGGTTTGGAGGGCCTGGATGAGCAGTTCTTC.